The subject of this entry is one T cell receptor (beta chain). The antigen remains undetermined. The record originates from a study of identical twins. Whole-study findings and limits: The authors drew conclusions from cross-sectional statistical analysis rather than following the same donors. Surplus twin overlap in beta out-of-frame sequences was less pronounced.

Trimming took 7 bases from V and 2 from J, leaving 15 bases between them. Germline CDR1 MDHEN, CDR2 SYDVKM. The CDR3 runs to 14 residues. A universal primer site arose from template switching, and cDNA bore unique molecular identifiers. TCRdb re-called the 5' RACE reads with MiXCR, one entry per CDR3 protein. The table shows fewer than 350,000 distinct CDR3 sequences, with approximately 8.5% occurring only once. These data are also associated with another study on yellow fever vaccine responses in identical twins.

The sample comprised memory (CD45RO+) T cells sorted from blood. The sequence derives from a woman between 18 and 29 years old in good health. The chain has TRBV28 and TRBJ2-7, with D perhaps assigned TRBD1 or TRBD2 (5 bases each). This CDR3 is CASNPGDRPYEQYF. The CDR3 DNA sequence: TGTGCCAGCAACCCCGGGGACCGACCCTACGAGCAGTACTTC.